Given below is one TCR beta chain in context. The germline CDR1 and CDR2 sequences are PRHDT and FYEKMQ (reference sequence). This CDR3 spans 18 amino acids. V dropped 4 bases and J dropped 4; count of bases not matched to a gene: 10. Researchers took RNA transcripts and amplified the TCR beta CDR3 regions from them. The HTBI primer set served for first-round RT-PCR of the TCR CDR3. TCRdb recomputed calls from the multiplex PCR reads with MiXCR, one row per CDR3 protein. The table lists hundreds of thousands of distinct CDR3 sequences, 20% to 25% of them singletons, with under 35% in the top ten. This sample was taken from a study of T cells in Graves' hyperthyroidism and ophthalmopathy.

Sequenced: blood. The V and J genes are TRBV13 and TRBJ2-5, with 15 bases lining up with TRBD2. This TCR came from a man younger than 40 with Graves' ophthalmopathy. The CDR3 protein is CASSSRTSGRARSETQYF. The CDR3 DNA sequence: TGTGCCAGCAGCTCCCGGACTAGCGGGAGGGCCAGGTCAGAGACCCAGTACTTC. The whole variable domain, remainder taken from reference TRBV13 and TRBJ2-5, is AAGVIQSPRHLIKEKRETATLKCYPIPRHDTVYWYQQGPGQDPQFLISFYEKMQSDKGSIPDRFSAQQFSDYHSELNMSSLELGDSALYFCASSSRTSGRARSETQYFGPGTRLLVL.